These 18 T cell receptor beta chains were sequenced from one sample in a study of beta chain features in type 1 diabetes. Findings of the study overall: Shortening of TCRB CDR3s, moderate but significant, appeared in all four CD4+ subsets of Type 1 diabetes patients.

Reverse transcription of all isolated RNA meant that expressed TCRB transcripts were sequenced. Assay used: immunoSEQ multiplex PCR; TCRdb lists only in-frame clones, some missing. The table records 680,000 or so clones, under 15% of them present only once. These receptors are not linked to any known antigen. The sequencing sample was made of naive CD4+ T cells from blood. These receptors were obtained from a man aged 18-30 years with type 1 diabetes.

This clone appeared a few times. The genes are TRBV29-1 and TRBJ2-5; 9 bases are shared with TRBD2. In germline, CDR1 is SQVTM, CDR2 ANQGSEA. V shed 1 base, J shed 1 base, and the junction held 4 bases outside the gene matches. The CDR3 has 15 residues. In DNA form, the CDR3 reads TGCAGCGTTGAAGGAGCGGGGGGCCTCCAAGAGACCCAGTACTTC. Protein product: CSVEGAGGLQETQYF.

The genes are TRBV7-9 and TRBJ2-7; the D gene could be TRBD1 or TRBD2 (5 bases each). The germline gives CDR1 SEHNR, CDR2 FQNEAQ (reference sequence). CDR3 size: 14 residues. V lost 4 bases and J lost 7, with 17 bases in between. CDR3 protein: CASSSEQVSGEQYF. CDR3 nucleotides: TGTGCCAGCAGCTCTGAACAGGTTTCGGGAGAGCAGTACTTC.

This chain connects TRBV29-1 to TRBJ1-2; D perhaps matches TRBD1 (5 bases). The CDR3 covers 13 residues. The V gene lost 4 bases and the J gene lost 6 bases, with 15 bases spanning the gap. In germline, CDR1 is SQVTM, CDR2 ANQGSEA. CDR3: CSVGWGRRDGYTF. CDR3 nucleotides: TGCAGCGTTGGTTGGGGACGTCGGGATGGCTACACCTTC.

The chain uses TRBV11-2 and TRBJ2-1; D is possibly TRBD2 (6 bases). This CDR3 region has 16 residues. Trimming took off 5 bases at V and 7 bases at J, with 21 bases between the two ends. The germline CDR1 and CDR2 sequences are SGHAT and FQNNGV. In DNA form, the CDR3 reads TGTGCCAGCAGCCTCGGGATGGGGCCCGGGAGAAATGAGCAGTTCTTC. Amino acid sequence: CASSLGMGPGRNEQFF.

The chain uses TRBV30 and TRBJ1-6; D is undetermined. V shed 3 bases and J shed 12 bases, with 12 bases lying between them. Germline V gene data show CDR1 as GTSNPN and CDR2 as SVGIG (reference sequence). This CDR3 region has 12 residues. Written as DNA, the CDR3 is TGTGCCTGGAGGCCCCCCGGAGGACCCCTCCACTTT. It codes for CAWRPPGGPLHF.

The V gene is TRBV27, the J gene TRBJ2-5; tentatively, D is TRBD2 (5 bases). Trimming took off 5 bases at V and 6 bases at J, with 19 bases between the two ends. This CDR3 has 15 amino acids. Looked up from germline, CDR1 is MNHEY and CDR2 is SMNVEV (reference sequence). The CDR3 is CASSPREGAEKTQYF. The CDR3 DNA follows: TGTGCCAGCAGTCCCCGAGAGGGCGCAGAAAAGACCCAGTACTTC.

There are a few counts of this clone. V is TRBV27 and J is TRBJ1-2; D may be TRBD1 (5 bases). Deletions cut 2 bases from V and 4 bases from J, with 11 bases between. Germline lookup yields CDR1 MNHEY and CDR2 SMNVEV (reference sequence). The CDR3 extends over 14 amino acids. The CDR3 loop reads CASSLGQGLYGYTF. CDR3 sequence (DNA): TGTGCCAGCAGTTTAGGGCAGGGCCTCTATGGCTACACCTTC.

This rearrangement joins TRBV6-1 to TRBJ1-1; possibly TRBD1 for D (6 bases). Per the germline V gene, CDR1 is MNHNS and CDR2 is SASEGT. Trimming cost V 6 bases and J 12 bases, with 14 bases left between them. This CDR3 contains 11 residues. The CDR3 sequence is CASRTTGLSFF. CDR3 bases: TGTGCCAGCAGGACAACAGGGTTGTCTTTCTTT.

The CDR3 sequence is CSVKVGSANTEAFF. The CDR3, as DNA: TGCAGCGTGAAGGTTGGCTCCGCGAACACTGAAGCTTTCTTT. The chain joins TRBV29-1 to TRBJ1-1; D remains unclear. The CDR3 extends over 14 amino acids. Germline V gene data show CDR1 as SQVTM and CDR2 as ANQGSEA. V lost 6 bases and J lost 1, with 15 bases in between.

This clone was observed a few times. J is TRBJ1-2 and V is TRBV10-3; TRBD1 is a possible D gene (5 bases). This CDR3 is built from 13 residues. V shed 5 bases and J shed 7 bases, with 14 bases lying between them. Germline assignment: CDR1 ENHRY and CDR2 SYGVKD. CDR3 in amino acids: CAISPPGMGGYTF. The CDR3 nucleotides are TGTGCCATCAGTCCTCCAGGGATGGGTGGCTACACCTTC.

This chain joins TRBV28 and TRBJ2-3; D not resolved. The CDR3 length is 14 residues. CDR1 MDHEN and CDR2 SYDVKM come from the germline V gene. Trimming removed 2 bases from V and 2 bases from J, with 8 bases in between. The CDR3 sequence is CASSLTIPTDTQYF. The DNA of the CDR3 is TGTGCCAGCAGTTTAACGATCCCCACAGATACGCAGTATTTT. The full variable domain, in which reference TRBV28 and TRBJ2-3 provide the parts outside the CDR3, is DVKVTQSSRYLVKRTGEKVFLECVQDMDHENMFWYRQDPGLGLRLIYFSYDVKMKEKGDIPEGYSVSREKKERFSLILESASTNQTSMYLCASSLTIPTDTQYFGPGTRLTVL.

A few counts support this clone. The J gene is TRBJ2-7, the V gene TRBV6-5; 8 bases match TRBD1. Germline V CDR1 and CDR2: MNHEY, SVGAGI. J gave up 2 bases and V 7 bases, and 7 bases lay outside the gene matches. This CDR3 region has 14 residues. CDR3 DNA: TGTGCCAGCACTACGCGACAGGGGACCTACGAGCAGTACTTC. As protein: CASTTRQGTYEQYF.

This clone appeared a few times. The J gene is TRBJ1-5, the V gene TRBV5-1, with D maybe TRBD1 (6 bases). Germline-derived CDR1 and CDR2 are SGHRS and YFSETQ. Trimming shortened V by 0 bases and J by 5 bases, and 12 bases separated the two germline ends. There are 15 residues in the CDR3. The CDR3 is CASSLEAGAHQPQHF. The CDR3 nucleotides read TGCGCCAGCAGCTTGGAGGCAGGGGCACATCAGCCCCAGCATTTT. Complete variable domain (other parts from reference TRBV5-1 and TRBJ1-5): KAGVTQTPRYLIKTRGQQVTLSCSPISGHRSVSWYQQTPGQGLQFLFEYFSETQRNKGNFPGRFSGRQFSNSRSEMNVSTLELGDSALYLCASSLEAGAHQPQHFGDGTRLSIL.

The rearrangement links TRBV5-1 to TRBJ1-1, with a tentative D call TRBD1 (5 bases). The germline gives CDR1 SGHRS, CDR2 YFSETQ. The V end was cut by 2 bases, the J end by 4 bases, with 9 bases between. The CDR3 covers 13 residues. This CDR3 reads CASSFQGSTEAFF. The DNA for the CDR3 is TGCGCCAGCAGCTTCCAGGGAAGCACTGAAGCTTTCTTT.

This rearrangement joins TRBV10-3 to TRBJ2-3; D not resolved. The CDR3 length is 13 residues. Trimming shortened V by 8 bases and J by 6 bases, and 15 bases separated the two germline ends. Per the germline V gene, CDR1 is ENHRY and CDR2 is SYGVKD. The CDR3 protein is CAISWAQVDTQYF. CDR3 coding DNA: TGTGCCATCTCATGGGCCCAAGTGGATACGCAGTATTTT.

With regard to this clone: Other DNA sequences in the same sample also yield this CDR3. The rearrangement joins TRBV5-1 to TRBJ1-5, with D tentatively TRBD1 (5 bases). The V gene's germline CDR1 is SGHRS and CDR2 YFSETQ. The CDR3 contains 15 residues. With 0 bases removed from V and 4 bases from J, the gap between germline ends came to 11 bases. CDR3 amino acids: CASSLAGEGNQPQHF. The CDR3 DNA reads TGCGCCAGCAGCTTGGCCGGTGAGGGGAATCAGCCCCAGCATTTT.

The rearrangement links TRBV30 to TRBJ2-3; 13 bases align to TRBD2. Germline CDR1 is GTSNPN and CDR2 is SVGIG (reference sequence). Trimming took 2 bases from V and 3 from J; bases not matched to a gene: 5. This CDR3 spans 16 amino acids. CDR3 sequence reads: CAWSSVTSGGTDTQYF. As DNA, the CDR3 is TGTGCCTGGAGTTCGGTGACTAGCGGGGGGACAGATACGCAGTATTTT.

This clone was detected a few times. The chain couples TRBV11-2 to TRBJ2-3, with 7 bases matching TRBD1. The CDR3 sequence is 15 residues long. Germline V gives CDR1 SGHAT, CDR2 FQNNGV. Losses at the gene ends were 4 bases for V and 1 base for J; bases not matched to a gene: 5. CDR3 residues: CASSSRGQGTDTQYF. Here the CDR3 DNA reads TGTGCCAGCAGCTCCCGTGGACAGGGCACAGATACGCAGTATTTT.